This T cell receptor (beta chain) was documented in a study of blood T cell repertoires in COVID-19 (dated by TCRdb to about 2020). Describing the broader study: Samples covering the acute and convalescent phases of COVID-19 were provided by collaborators in the United States, Italy and Spain. Deeply sampled blood TCRbeta repertoires from subjects exposed to, actively infected with, or recovered from COVID-19 were included in the dataset. The samples were drawn from the first 160 participants of the ongoing ImmuneRACE study and from under 1,500 subjects provided by 6 global collaborators. Sample metadata almost always included a de-identified subject ID, COVID-19 status, age in years and sex. The repertoires were released in a freely available public database intended as a resource for research on the immune response to SARS-CoV-2. Where HLA class I and class II types were available, the types were taken from metadata supplied by the sample provider, not from assay-based typing. The prospective study material was composed of cDNA or gDNA derived from T cells, B-cell-depleted T cells, or PBMCs. Study-wide findings and limitations: How much clinical and demographic metadata was included differed by source and by participant, and the metadata was provided uncurated.

TCRbeta CDR3 regions were amplified from genomic DNA using the immunoSEQ Assay, a bias-controlled multiplex PCR. The original methods were these. Within the assay, amplification of reference gene primers was used to estimate how many nucleated cells each sample contained. To quantify the absolute abundance of each unique TCRbeta CDR3 rearrangement, sequence reads were collapsed and filtered. For each sample, productive Simpson clonality was calculated by taking the square root of Simpson's diversity index across productive rearrangements. The clones in this table, taken by TCRdb from immuneACCESS, are in-frame only. Not every clone is retained; where verified, under half of the shortfall comes from an unresolved V gene, and the cause of the rest is unknown. D and trimming come from the DNA, and the V and J calls and clone size come from that table. The sample data list 200,000 to 300,000 clones, and roughly 84% of these were observed just once. Approximately 9% of the sample comes from the top ten.

Regarding this clone: Its antigen specificity is not known. Within one base of it there is no much larger clone, and no base qualities were kept.

In the germline V gene (reference sequence), CDR1 corresponds to MNHEY and CDR2 to SMNVEV. V is shortened by 6 bases, J by 8 bases, and the region joining them spans 16 bases. The CDR3, cysteine through phenylalanine, is 13 amino acids long. CDR3 DNA only is kept here, 39 bases in frame from base 1. Collaborating institutions collected whole blood in K2EDTA tubes following their own protocols. Collaborator samples were shipped for TCRbeta analysis as frozen whole blood, isolated PBMCs, or DNA extracted from either sample type. Sequencing was performed on peripheral blood. The sequence links TRBV27 to TRBJ1-1; tentative D gene TRBD1, with 5 bases matching. The TCR comes from a human donor in a cohort sampled during active COVID-19. The nucleotides are TGTGCCAGCAGATCTAGCGGGGCGGGGGAAGCTTTCTTT. Its product reads: CASRSSGAGEAFF.